The rows below give T cell receptor beta chains drawn from one sample of a study of cytomegalovirus exposure and HLA in healthy donors. The method was immunoSEQ multiplex PCR; TCRdb's version includes in-frame clones alone and lacks a portion of them. This sample has about 130,000 clones, with around 70% found just once. Sequencing was performed on PBMCs. These receptor sequences come from a man aged 40-49 years in good health and CMV-seropositive. CDR3s include the opening cysteine and the closing phenylalanine or tryptophan. D genes are given only for firm matches. Rows give clone size only sometimes, using once, few, many, or a class for an expanded clone.

CDR3nt: TGTGCCAGCAGTTTACGACAGGGGGTGAGGGAAAAACTGTTTTTT; CDR3aa: CASSLRQGVREKLFF; j_gene: TRBJ1-4; d_gene: TRBD1; abundance: -; v_gene: TRBV28
CDR3nt: TGTGCCAGCAGTTTAGGAGGGGAGCGAGAGACCCAGTACTTC; CDR3aa: CASSLGGERETQYF; j_gene: TRBJ2-5; d_gene: -; abundance: -; v_gene: TRBV28
CDR3nt: TGTGCCACCAGCGGACCCACTAGCGGCCCCTACAATGAGCAGTTCTTC; CDR3aa: CATSGPTSGPYNEQFF; j_gene: TRBJ2-1; d_gene: TRBD2; abundance: -; v_gene: TRBV15
CDR3nt: TGTGCCAGCAGCTCACAGGGGCGAAATCAGCCCCAGCATTTT; CDR3aa: CASSSQGRNQPQHF; j_gene: TRBJ1-5; d_gene: TRBD1; abundance: -; v_gene: TRBV5-6
CDR3nt: TGTGCCAGCAGGGAATTCGGGACACTTCGTAATGAAAAACTGTTTTTT; CDR3aa: CASREFGTLRNEKLFF; j_gene: TRBJ1-4; d_gene: -; abundance: few; v_gene: TRBV27
CDR3nt: TGTGCCAGCAGTGGTCAGGGGGCATGGCAGCCCCAGCATTTT; CDR3aa: CASSGQGAWQPQHF; j_gene: TRBJ1-5; d_gene: TRBD1; abundance: few; v_gene: TRBV6-1
CDR3nt: TGTGCCAGCAGCGTAGCCCCAGAGAACACTGAAGCTTTCTTT; CDR3aa: CASSVAPENTEAFF; j_gene: TRBJ1-1; d_gene: -; abundance: -; v_gene: TRBV9
CDR3nt: TGTGCCAGCAGCACCTCCGGGACAGCAGCCTACAATGAGCAGTTCTTC; CDR3aa: CASSTSGTAAYNEQFF; j_gene: TRBJ2-1; d_gene: TRBD1; abundance: -; v_gene: TRBV9
CDR3nt: TGTGCCAGCAGCTTGGGTGTCCGGGACAGGGTAGAAGCTTTCTTT; CDR3aa: CASSLGVRDRVEAFF; j_gene: TRBJ1-1; d_gene: TRBD1; abundance: few; v_gene: TRBV5-4
CDR3nt: TGTGCCAGCCCGGGGAGATCCTCCTACGAGCAGTACTTC; CDR3aa: CASPGRSSYEQYF; j_gene: TRBJ2-7; d_gene: -; abundance: -; v_gene: TRBV6-1
CDR3nt: TGTGCCAGCAGTCGGGACAACAATCAGCCCCAGCATTTT; CDR3aa: CASSRDNNQPQHF; j_gene: TRBJ1-5; d_gene: -; abundance: few; v_gene: TRBV2
CDR3nt: TGTGCCAGCAGCTTGTTTGTAGTGACAGATACGCAGTATTTT; CDR3aa: CASSLFVVTDTQYF; j_gene: TRBJ2-3; d_gene: -; abundance: -; v_gene: TRBV5-6
CDR3nt: TGCGCCAGCAGCCGGGACACCGCCTACGAGCAGTACTTC; CDR3aa: CASSRDTAYEQYF; j_gene: TRBJ2-7; d_gene: -; abundance: -; v_gene: TRBV5-1
CDR3nt: TGCGCCAGCAGCTTGGGGGCTCCTAATGAAAAACTGTTTTTT; CDR3aa: CASSLGAPNEKLFF; j_gene: TRBJ1-4; d_gene: -; abundance: -; v_gene: TRBV5-1
CDR3nt: TGTGCCAGCAGTGAATCTAAGGGGCACTATAATTCACCCCTCCACTTT; CDR3aa: CASSESKGHYNSPLHF; j_gene: TRBJ1-6; d_gene: -; abundance: -; v_gene: TRBV25-1
CDR3nt: TGTGCCAGCCGGGAGGGACAGAACTATGGCTACACCTTC; CDR3aa: CASREGQNYGYTF; j_gene: TRBJ1-2; d_gene: TRBD1; abundance: -; v_gene: TRBV28
CDR3nt: TGTGCCAGCAGTTCCCCTCGACAGGGGGCGGCTGAAAAACTGTTTTTT; CDR3aa: CASSSPRQGAAEKLFF; j_gene: TRBJ1-4; d_gene: TRBD1; abundance: -; v_gene: TRBV28
CDR3nt: TGTGCCAGCAGCCCGACCCAGGGACTAAACTATGGCTACACCTTC; CDR3aa: CASSPTQGLNYGYTF; j_gene: TRBJ1-2; d_gene: -; abundance: once; v_gene: TRBV6-1
CDR3nt: TGTGCCAGCAGCTCCCCGGGACTCCGCCGTAATGAGCAGTTCTTC; CDR3aa: CASSSPGLRRNEQFF; j_gene: TRBJ2-1; d_gene: -; abundance: -; v_gene: TRBV7-9
CDR3nt: TGTGCCAGCAGCCAAGAGTCTAGCGGGAGGTACAATGAGCAGTTCTTC; CDR3aa: CASSQESSGRYNEQFF; j_gene: TRBJ2-1; d_gene: TRBD2; abundance: -; v_gene: TRBV14
CDR3nt: TGTGCCAGTAGCCAGCCCCAGCGGGGCTACAATGAGCAGTTCTTC; CDR3aa: CASSQPQRGYNEQFF; j_gene: TRBJ2-1; d_gene: TRBD2; abundance: -; v_gene: TRBV19
CDR3nt: TGTGCCAGCAGCCTCGGGACAGCCGGAAACACCATATATTTT; CDR3aa: CASSLGTAGNTIYF; j_gene: TRBJ1-3; d_gene: TRBD1; abundance: -; v_gene: TRBV9
CDR3nt: TGCGCCAGCAGTGAAGACAGGGGGGTTAGCGAGCAGTACTTC; CDR3aa: CASSEDRGVSEQYF; j_gene: TRBJ2-7; d_gene: TRBD1; abundance: -; v_gene: TRBV10-1
CDR3nt: TGCAGCGTTGAGGGACAGGGGATTGCAGATACGCAGTATTTT; CDR3aa: CSVEGQGIADTQYF; j_gene: TRBJ2-3; d_gene: TRBD1; abundance: few; v_gene: TRBV29-1
CDR3nt: TGTGCCAGCAGTTTAGTGAGCGGGTGGGGTGAAGCTTTCTTT; CDR3aa: CASSLVSGWGEAFF; j_gene: TRBJ1-1; d_gene: -; abundance: once; v_gene: TRBV27
CDR3nt: TGTGCCAGCAGCATCGGGACAGGGAACGAGCAGTACTTC; CDR3aa: CASSIGTGNEQYF; j_gene: TRBJ2-7; d_gene: TRBD1; abundance: -; v_gene: TRBV9
CDR3nt: TGCGCCAGCAGCTCCACAGGGACCGGGGCCAACGTCCTGACTTTC; CDR3aa: CASSSTGTGANVLTF; j_gene: TRBJ2-6; d_gene: -; abundance: -; v_gene: TRBV5-1
CDR3nt: TGTGCCAGCAGCCCAATGGGGCAGACCCGGGAGCAGTACTTC; CDR3aa: CASSPMGQTREQYF; j_gene: TRBJ2-7; d_gene: -; abundance: -; v_gene: TRBV7-9
CDR3nt: TGCAGCGTTGGCGGAGGACAGAGCTCCTACGAGCAGTACTTC; CDR3aa: CSVGGGQSSYEQYF; j_gene: TRBJ2-7; d_gene: -; abundance: -; v_gene: TRBV29-1
CDR3nt: TGTGCCAGCAGGGAGACCGGGGAGCTGTTTTTT; CDR3aa: CASRETGELFF; j_gene: TRBJ2-2; d_gene: -; abundance: -; v_gene: TRBV2
CDR3nt: TGTGCCAGCAGCCCGGGTTTAGGAGACCAGGGGAGCCGGCAGTACTTC; CDR3aa: CASSPGLGDQGSRQYF; j_gene: TRBJ2-7; d_gene: -; abundance: -; v_gene: TRBV11-3
CDR3nt: TGTGCCAGCAGCTATCCGGGACTAGCGGAGGGGACCGGGGAGCTGTTTTTT; CDR3aa: CASSYPGLAEGTGELFF; j_gene: TRBJ2-2; d_gene: TRBD2; abundance: once; v_gene: TRBV28
CDR3nt: TGTGCCAGCAGTAAGCACAGGGGACCCTACGAGCAGTACTTC; CDR3aa: CASSKHRGPYEQYF; j_gene: TRBJ2-7; d_gene: TRBD1; abundance: once; v_gene: TRBV6-5
CDR3nt: TGCGCCAGCAGCTTGGCTTCGCTAGCGGGGGGATTCAATGAGCAGTTCTTC; CDR3aa: CASSLASLAGGFNEQFF; j_gene: TRBJ2-1; d_gene: TRBD2; abundance: -; v_gene: TRBV5-1
CDR3nt: TGTGCCAGCAGCTTAAGTGCCAGCTCCTACGAGCAGTACTTC; CDR3aa: CASSLSASSYEQYF; j_gene: TRBJ2-7; d_gene: -; abundance: -; v_gene: TRBV7-2
CDR3nt: TGTGCCAGCAGTGGATCGACAGGGGCCAATTCACCCCTCCACTTT; CDR3aa: CASSGSTGANSPLHF; j_gene: TRBJ1-6; d_gene: TRBD1; abundance: few; v_gene: TRBV2
CDR3nt: TGTGCCAGCAGCCAGGGACAGAACTATGGCTACACCTTC; CDR3aa: CASSQGQNYGYTF; j_gene: TRBJ1-2; d_gene: TRBD1; abundance: -; v_gene: TRBV7-9
CDR3nt: TGTGCCAGCAGTTTAGTCAGTAACTATGGCTACACCTTC; CDR3aa: CASSLVSNYGYTF; j_gene: TRBJ1-2; d_gene: -; abundance: -; v_gene: TRBV28
CDR3nt: TGTGCCAGCAGTGACTCAGAGGGACAGGGGAGTTACACTGAAGCTTTCTTT; CDR3aa: CASSDSEGQGSYTEAFF; j_gene: TRBJ1-1; d_gene: TRBD1; abundance: -; v_gene: TRBV6-4
CDR3nt: TGTGCTAGTGGTTTGGTACTGAAGGGGGCAGATACGCAGTATTTT; CDR3aa: CASGLVLKGADTQYF; j_gene: TRBJ2-3; d_gene: -; abundance: -; v_gene: TRBV12-5
CDR3nt: TGTGCCAGCAGTAGCCCCCAGGGAAGATCACCCCTCCACTTT; CDR3aa: CASSSPQGRSPLHF; j_gene: TRBJ1-6; d_gene: -; abundance: -; v_gene: TRBV27
CDR3nt: TGTGCCAGCAGCTTAGGGAGGTTGACCTACAATGAGCAGTTCTTC; CDR3aa: CASSLGRLTYNEQFF; j_gene: TRBJ2-1; d_gene: -; abundance: -; v_gene: TRBV5-6
CDR3nt: TGTGCCAGTATGGGGGGTAGCAATCAGCCCCAGCATTTT; CDR3aa: CASMGGSNQPQHF; j_gene: TRBJ1-5; d_gene: -; abundance: -; v_gene: TRBV19